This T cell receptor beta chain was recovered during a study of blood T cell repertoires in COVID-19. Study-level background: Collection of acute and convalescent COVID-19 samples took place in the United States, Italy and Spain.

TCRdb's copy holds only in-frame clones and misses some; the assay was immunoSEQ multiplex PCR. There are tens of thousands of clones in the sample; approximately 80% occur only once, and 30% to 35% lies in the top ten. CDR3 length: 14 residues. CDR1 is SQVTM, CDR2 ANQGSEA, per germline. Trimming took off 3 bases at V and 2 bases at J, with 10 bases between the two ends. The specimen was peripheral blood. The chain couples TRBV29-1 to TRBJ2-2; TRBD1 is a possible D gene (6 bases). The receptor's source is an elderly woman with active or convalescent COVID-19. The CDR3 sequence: CSVDGGLNTGELFF. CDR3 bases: TGCAGCGTTGATGGGGGCCTAAACACCGGGGAGCTGTTTTTT.